This note documents a single T cell receptor beta chain sequence. This sample is part of a study of blood T cell repertoires in COVID-19. On the study more broadly: COVID-19 samples collected from the United States, Italy and Spain covered acute and convalescent phases. In each case, the material was cDNA or gDNA derived from T cells, B-cell-depleted T cells, or PBMCs.

As handled by the study authors: For nucleated cells, counts were estimated from reference gene primer amplification. Clones were sequenced by immunoSEQ multiplex PCR, and TCRdb holds only the in-frame ones, with some missing. Clone size and V and J calls were adopted from that table, with D and trimming inferred from the DNA. The table records tens of thousands of clones, nearly 90% of them present only once. The specimen was peripheral blood. This TCR was sampled from a man aged 45 to 65 with active COVID-19.

For the CDR3, the DNA is TGTGCCAGCAGCCAGGGAGGAGGAGATACGCAGTATTTT. Translated: CASSQGGGDTQYF. The J gene is TRBJ2-3, the V gene TRBV4-2, with D perhaps TRBD2 (6 bases). Germline V gene lookup returns CDR1 LGHNA and CDR2 YNFKEQ. The CDR3 length is 13 residues. With 3 bases removed from V and 5 bases from J, the gap between germline ends came to 9 bases.